This entry features one T cell receptor beta chain sequence. As yet, its antigen is unknown. Both 60 Vbeta primers and 13 Jbeta primers went into the PCR. Sequencing used immunoSEQ multiplex PCR; TCRdb keeps in-frame clones, though not all of them. The sample has 130,000 to 150,000 clones, 75% to 80% seen once. Healthy bone marrow donors made up the donor group. The data belong to a study of cytomegalovirus exposure and HLA in healthy donors. Study as a whole: About 85 million unique TCRs from HLA-typed donors were held in an early release of data.

Study results and limitations: Most subjects had HLA-A and HLA-B alleles reportedly predicted accurately by TCR beta sequences.

This CDR3 is 12 amino acids long. Germline V lookup: CDR1 ENHRY, CDR2 SYGVKD. The V gene is TRBV10-3, the J gene TRBJ2-2; the D gene is possibly TRBD2 (6 bases). The clonotype was recovered from a male donor in good health and CMV-seronegative. Sequencing input: PBMCs. This CDR3 reads CKRRVGTGELFF. The CDR3 region has the DNA TGTAAAAGGAGGGTCGGCACCGGGGAGCTGTTTTTT.